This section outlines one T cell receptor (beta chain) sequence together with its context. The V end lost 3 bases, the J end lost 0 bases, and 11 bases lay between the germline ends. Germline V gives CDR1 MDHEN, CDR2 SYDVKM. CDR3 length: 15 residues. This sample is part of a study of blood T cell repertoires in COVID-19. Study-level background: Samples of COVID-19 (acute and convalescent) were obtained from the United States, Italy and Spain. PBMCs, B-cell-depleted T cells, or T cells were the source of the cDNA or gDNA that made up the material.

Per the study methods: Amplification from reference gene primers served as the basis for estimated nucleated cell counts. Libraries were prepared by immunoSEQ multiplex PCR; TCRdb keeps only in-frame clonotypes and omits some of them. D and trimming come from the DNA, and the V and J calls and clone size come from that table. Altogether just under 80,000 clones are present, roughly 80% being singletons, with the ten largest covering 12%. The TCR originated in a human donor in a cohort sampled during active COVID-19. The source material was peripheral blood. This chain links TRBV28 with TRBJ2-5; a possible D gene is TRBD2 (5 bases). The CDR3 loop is CASSLLASHQETQYF. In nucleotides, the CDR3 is TGTGCCAGCAGTTTGTTGGCTAGCCACCAAGAGACCCAGTACTTC.